The clone carrying this T cell receptor beta chain showed up just a few times. Its specificity is unknown. The data derive from a study of response to subunit inactivated influenza vaccine. Study outcomes and limitations: Few new T cells, the authors suggested, are recruited by each seasonal influenza vaccination.

The CDR3 totals 15 residues. The ends lost 3 bases at V and 1 base at J; junction bases unmatched: 6. The germline V gene has CDR1 MNHEY and CDR2 SMNVEV (reference sequence). TCRdb reprocessed the RT-PCR reads via MiXCR and lists one record per CDR3 protein. Of 650,000 to 800,000 distinct CDR3 sequences listed, approximately 14% are singletons. V and J are TRBV27 and TRBJ2-7; 7 positions agree with TRBD1. The starting material was PBMCs from blood, obtained roughly 15 days before vaccination. The TCR sequence derives from a man aged 45-60 years who received an inactivated influenza vaccine. This CDR3 is CASSLLGQESYEQYF. CDR3 nucleotide sequence: TGTGCCAGCAGTTTGCTCGGACAGGAGTCCTACGAGCAGTACTTC.